The entry below gives a single T cell receptor beta chain sequence along with its context. As yet, its antigen is unknown. This specimen belongs to a study of T cell responses to AZD1222 COVID-19 vaccine. Study-wide results and limits: Most donors were white British, females outnumbered males, and clonal diversity was possibly underestimated. The study reported that nearly half of spike-specific TCRs target unmutated variant regions.

Assay: immunoSEQ multiplex PCR; the TCRdb copy retains only in-frame clones and omits some. The table records 90,000 to 95,000 clones, just over 90% of them present only once. Per germline, CDR1 LGHNA and CDR2 YSLEER. V was clipped by 2 bases and J by 5 bases, with 15 bases between them. This CDR3 comprises 15 residues. This receptor was identified in an adult in good health. Material: peripheral blood, obtained on day 0 of AZD1222 vaccination. The chain has TRBV4-3 and TRBJ2-5; D not certain. The CDR3 spells CASSQNTIAAETQYF. The CDR3 DNA sequence: TGCGCCAGCAGCCAAAATACCATTGCGGCGGAGACCCAGTACTTC.